This record covers a single T cell receptor (beta chain). Its antigen is unidentified. These data belong to a study of blood T cells in healthy people across ages. Sample-barcoded 5' priming and a J-beta primer mix drove a second PCR of roughly 6 to 12 cycles. TCRdb re-derived calls from the 5' RACE reads in MiXCR, one entry per CDR3 protein. The sample records fewer than 950,000 distinct CDR3 sequences, around 36% being singletons. Each of the donors had 8 to 10 milliliters of peripheral blood drawn into EDTA-treated Vacutainer tubes. Per germline, CDR1 DFQATT and CDR2 SNEGSKA (reference sequence). There are 12 residues in the CDR3. Study-level points and caveats: Donors of long life had a larger count of naive CD4+ cells and greater diversity than aged donors. Naive T cell percentage and TCR beta diversity correlated strongly. A roughly linear fall in TCR beta diversity per million T cells was seen with increasing age.

This clonotype originated in a man in his late teens or twenties in good health. The chain couples TRBV20-1 to TRBJ2-1, with D tentatively TRBD2 (6 bases). The J call could be wrong; TRBJ2-7 is a better fit for the DNA end. The material sequenced was blood. The CDR3 sequence: CSATTSSVEQYF. The CDR3 nucleotides read TGCAGTGCTACTACTAGCTCGGTTGAGCAGTACTTC.